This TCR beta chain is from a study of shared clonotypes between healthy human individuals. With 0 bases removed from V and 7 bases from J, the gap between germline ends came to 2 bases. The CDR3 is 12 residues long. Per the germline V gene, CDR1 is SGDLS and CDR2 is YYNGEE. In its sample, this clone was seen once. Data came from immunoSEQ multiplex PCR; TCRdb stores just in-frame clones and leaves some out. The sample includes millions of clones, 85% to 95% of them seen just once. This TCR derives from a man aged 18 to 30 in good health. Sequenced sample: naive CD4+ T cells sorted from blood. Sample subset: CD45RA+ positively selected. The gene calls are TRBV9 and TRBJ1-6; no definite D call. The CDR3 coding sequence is TGTGCCAGCAGCGTAGAAAATTCACCCCTCCACTTT. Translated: CASSVENSPLHF.